Below, one T cell receptor (beta chain) is given with its context. These data originate in a study of OX40 agonist ivuxolimab in advanced cancers. Germline assignment: CDR1 MNHEY and CDR2 SVGAGI. V lost 4 bases and J lost 7; bases outside the gene matches: 8. This CDR3 spans 15 amino acids. The data were produced by immunoSEQ multiplex PCR, yet TCRdb's version contains in-frame clones alone and is incomplete. The data hold 40,000 to 50,000 clones, with approximately 88% observed a single time. The chain links TRBV6-5 to TRBJ1-4; 8 bases line up with TRBD1. Specimen: CD4+ or CD8+ T cells sorted from blood, collected in a trial of the OX40 agonist ivuxolimab. This clonotype originated in an adult with an advanced solid tumor such as melanoma, head and neck, liver or kidney cancer. This CDR3 reads CASSLQGDEFEKLFF. Written as DNA, the CDR3 is TGTGCCAGCAGTTTACAGGGGGACGAGTTTGAAAAACTGTTTTTT.